This TCR beta chain was captured in a study of identical twins. Study-wide points: Reduced insertions were recorded for abundant cord blood beta clonotypes, with no such pattern in memory repertoires. Invariant T cells like MAIT and iNKT could partly confound the zero-insertion analyses.

Trimming shortened V by 4 bases and J by 2 bases, and 14 bases separated the two germline ends. Germline V gives CDR1 MGHRA, CDR2 YSYEKL. This CDR3 has 15 amino acids. Turning to this clonotype: Its antigen is undetermined.

It was template switching that added a universal primer site, and there were unique molecular identifiers on the cDNA. TCRdb passed the 5' RACE reads through MiXCR, listing each CDR3 protein once. The data contain 1.5 million to 2 million distinct CDR3 sequences, around a third of them singletons. Material for sequencing was cord blood. This sequence was found in a newborn girl in good health. The chain carries TRBV4-1 and TRBJ1-1; D is ambiguous. The DNA for the CDR3 is TGCGCCAGCAGCCGGGCAGGCGCTTCTAACACTGAAGCTTTCTTT. Its translation is CASSRAGASNTEAFF.